This TCR beta chain was observed in a study of T cells after yellow fever vaccination. TCRdb recomputed calls from the 5' RACE reads with MiXCR, one row per CDR3 protein. Here the sample spans some 350,000 distinct CDR3 sequences, approximately 4% being singletons. This clonotype was observed a few times. This CDR3 region has 13 residues. In germline, CDR1 is SEHNR, CDR2 FQNEAQ (reference sequence). V lost 0 bases, J lost 6 bases, and 7 bases lay in between. The chain uses TRBV7-9 and TRBJ2-3; unclear D gene. Source: PBMCs, taken 5 days after the yellow fever booster vaccination. The TCR was taken from a young man who received the YFV17D yellow fever vaccine. Here the CDR3 reads CASSLANEDTQYF. CDR3 DNA: TGTGCCAGCAGCTTAGCTAATGAGGATACGCAGTATTTT.